This T cell receptor (beta chain) was captured in a study of shared clonotypes between healthy human individuals. Sequencing used immunoSEQ multiplex PCR; TCRdb keeps in-frame clones, though not all of them. This table has hundreds of thousands of clones, around two thirds appearing once. Study-wide results and caveats: Naive CD4 clonotype sharing across several donors was roughly 5%.

This clone was detected only a few times. Its target is unknown. The CDR3 covers 14 residues. From germline, CDR1 is SNHLY and CDR2 FYNNEI. The V end was cut by 6 bases, the J end by 0 bases, with 10 bases between. V usage is TRBV2 and J usage is TRBJ2-3; D is uncertain. The source of this sequence is a woman aged 25 to 39 in good health. Sample: memory CD4+ T cells sorted from blood. Indicated subset: CD45RA-negative fraction. CDR3 DNA: TGTGCCAGCAGGTACTTGGGCAGCACAGATACGCAGTATTTT. Translating it yields CASRYLGSTDTQYF.